What follows describes a single T cell receptor beta chain. Original data processing: Reference gene primer amplification gave estimated nucleated cell counts. Using immunoSEQ multiplex PCR, the repertoire was profiled, and TCRdb retains in-frame clones only, with some absent. V, J and clone size were drawn from that table, and D and trimming were deduced from the DNA. The sample carries 300,000 or so clones, 70% to 90% recorded once. The data derive from a study of blood T cell repertoires in COVID-19. Germline V gives CDR1 LNHDA, CDR2 SQIVND (reference sequence). The CDR3 length is 14 residues. Trimming stripped 3 bases from V and 4 bases from J, with 11 bases between.

The sample comprised peripheral blood. The chain carries TRBV19 and TRBJ2-3; weak D call: TRBD2 (5 bases). This sequence was found in a man between 70 and 80 years old with acute or convalescent COVID-19. The CDR3 loop is CASSIGLWSDTQYF. The CDR3 DNA is TGTGCCAGTAGTATTGGACTTTGGTCAGATACGCAGTATTTT.